This entry is about one TCR beta chain. The table came from immunoSEQ multiplex PCR; TCRdb's copy has only in-frame clones and leaves some out. This table has some 120,000 clones, just under 80% appearing once. The data belong to a study of blood T cell repertoires in COVID-19. The CDR3 spans 15 residues. V was clipped by 6 bases and J by 1 base, with 12 bases between them. Germline CDR1 is MNHNY and CDR2 is SVGAGI (reference sequence). This receptor was obtained from a human donor in a cohort sampled during active COVID-19. This chain joins TRBV6-6 and TRBJ2-2, with D maybe TRBD1 (6 bases). The sample consisted of peripheral blood. CDR3 bases: TGTGCCAGCAGCTCTACGGACAGGAACACCGGGGAGCTGTTTTTT. Translation: CASSSTDRNTGELFF.